This entry features one T cell receptor beta chain sequence. Its antigen remains unidentified. The data were taken from a study of T-cell memory formation after mild COVID-19. As for the study in general: Across donors, TCR clusters were largely donor specific. Points from the study as a whole: Pre-infection memory harbored some responding clones, suggesting cross-reactive memory joined.

5'RACE primed at constant segments yielded TCR alpha and TCR beta cDNA libraries bearing sample barcodes and UMIs. MiXCR was run by TCRdb on the 5' RACE reads, yielding one entry per CDR3 protein. Of 500,000 to 650,000 distinct CDR3 sequences in the sample, roughly 21% are singletons; the top ten hold around 8.4%. Trimming shortened V by 4 bases and J by 4 bases, and 24 bases separated the two germline ends. Looked up from germline, CDR1 is SGHKS and CDR2 is YYEKEE (reference sequence). This CDR3 region has 17 residues. Input material: PBMCs or a T cell subset sorted from them (not recorded which). The chain joins TRBV5-5 to TRBJ2-7; either TRBD1 or TRBD2 may fit D (6 bases each). The TCR was taken from an adult woman who had mild COVID-19 (a few samples of this study predate the infection). Cell type and time point are not known. CDR3 bases: TGTGCCAGCAGCCCTCTTCGGGCCGGCGAGGGGGGATACGAGCAGTACTTC. Amino acids: CASSPLRAGEGGYEQYF.